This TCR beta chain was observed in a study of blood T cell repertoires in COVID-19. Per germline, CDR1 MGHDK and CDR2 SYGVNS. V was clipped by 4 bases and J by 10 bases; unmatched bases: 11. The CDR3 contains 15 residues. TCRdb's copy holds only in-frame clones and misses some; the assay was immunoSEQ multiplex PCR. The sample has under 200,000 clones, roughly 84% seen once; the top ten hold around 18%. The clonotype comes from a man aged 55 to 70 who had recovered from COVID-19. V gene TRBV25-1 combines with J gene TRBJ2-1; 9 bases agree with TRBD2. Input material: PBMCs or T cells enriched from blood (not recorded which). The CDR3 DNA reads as TGTGCCAGCAGTGCGTATAGCGGGGGCCCAGGGGAGCAGTTCTTC. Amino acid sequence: CASSAYSGGPGEQFF.